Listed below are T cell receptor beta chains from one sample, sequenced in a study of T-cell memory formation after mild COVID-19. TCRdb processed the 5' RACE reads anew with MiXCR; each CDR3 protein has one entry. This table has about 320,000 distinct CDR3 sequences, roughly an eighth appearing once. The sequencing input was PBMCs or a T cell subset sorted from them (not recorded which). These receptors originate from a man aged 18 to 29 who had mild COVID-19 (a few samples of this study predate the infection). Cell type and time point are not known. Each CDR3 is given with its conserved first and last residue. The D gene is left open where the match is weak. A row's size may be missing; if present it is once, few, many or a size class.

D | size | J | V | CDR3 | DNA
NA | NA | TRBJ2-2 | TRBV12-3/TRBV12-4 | CASSLVRGSGELFF | TGTGCCAGCAGTTTAGTTAGGGGATCCGGGGAGCTGTTTTTT
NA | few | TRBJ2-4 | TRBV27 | CASKISGLSDIQYF | TGTGCCAGCAAGATTTCTGGGTTATCGGACATTCAGTACTTC
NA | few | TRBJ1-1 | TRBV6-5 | CASSTTWGGWNTEAFF | TGTGCCAGCAGTACTACGTGGGGGGGCTGGAACACTGAAGCTTTCTTT
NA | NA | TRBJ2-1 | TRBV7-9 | CASSHQGGGYWDTDEQFF | TGTGCCAGCAGCCACCAGGGAGGTGGATATTGGGACACCGATGAGCAGTTCTTC
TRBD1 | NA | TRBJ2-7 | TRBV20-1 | CSARGQGGASYEQYF | TGCAGTGCTAGAGGACAGGGGGGGGCCTCCTACGAGCAGTACTTC
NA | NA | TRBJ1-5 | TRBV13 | CASADGYSNQPQHF | TGTGCCAGCGCGGACGGATATAGCAATCAGCCCCAGCATTTT
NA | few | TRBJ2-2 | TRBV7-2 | CASSRPDSRTGELFF | TGTGCCAGCAGTCGACCGGACTCGCGAACCGGGGAGCTGTTTTTT
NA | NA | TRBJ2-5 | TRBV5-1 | CASSYPGGTQYF | TGCGCCAGCAGCTACCCGGGCGGGACCCAGTACTTC
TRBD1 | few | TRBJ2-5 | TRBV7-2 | CASSLGAGGMDKTQYF | TGTGCCAGCAGCTTAGGAGCAGGGGGAATGGATAAGACCCAGTACTTC
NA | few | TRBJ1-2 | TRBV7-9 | CASSFPPRGRGRGYTF | TGTGCCAGCAGCTTCCCCCCGCGGGGCAGGGGCAGAGGCTACACCTTC